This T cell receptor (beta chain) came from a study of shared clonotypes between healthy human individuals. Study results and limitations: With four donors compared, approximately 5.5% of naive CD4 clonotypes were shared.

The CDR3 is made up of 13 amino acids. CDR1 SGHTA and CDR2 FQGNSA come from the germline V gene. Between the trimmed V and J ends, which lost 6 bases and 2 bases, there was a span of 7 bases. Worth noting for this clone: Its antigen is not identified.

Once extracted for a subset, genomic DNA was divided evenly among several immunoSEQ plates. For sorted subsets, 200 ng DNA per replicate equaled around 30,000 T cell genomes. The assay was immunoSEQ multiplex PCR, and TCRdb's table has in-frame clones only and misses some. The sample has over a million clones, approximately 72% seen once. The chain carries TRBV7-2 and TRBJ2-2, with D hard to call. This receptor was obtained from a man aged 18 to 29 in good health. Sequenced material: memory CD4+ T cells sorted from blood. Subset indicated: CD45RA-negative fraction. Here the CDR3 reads CASSHRNTGELFF. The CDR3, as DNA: TGTGCCAGCAGTCACCGTAACACCGGGGAGCTGTTTTTT. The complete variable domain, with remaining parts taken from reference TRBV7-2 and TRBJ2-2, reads GAGVSQSPSNKVTEKGKDVELRCDPISGHTALYWYRQSLGQGLEFLIYFQGNSAPDKSGLPSDRFSAERTGGSVSTLTIQRTQQEDSAVYLCASSHRNTGELFFGEGSRLTVL.